Presented here are 10 T cell receptor beta chains from one specimen sequenced in a study of OX40 agonist ivuxolimab in advanced cancers. The repertoire was sequenced with immunoSEQ multiplex PCR; TCRdb's copy has only in-frame clones and lacks some. The sample yields 57,000 or so clones, roughly 86% seen once. Sequencing used CD4+ or CD8+ T cells sorted from blood, obtained in a trial of the OX40 agonist ivuxolimab. The origin of the receptors is an adult with an advanced solid tumor such as melanoma, head and neck, liver or kidney cancer.

V gene TRBV2 combines with J gene TRBJ2-3, with D tentatively TRBD2 (6 bases). The CDR3 has 15 amino acids. The ends were cut back, 5 bases at V and 2 bases at J, with 14 bases in the middle. From germline, CDR1 is SNHLY and CDR2 FYNNEI. The CDR3 here is CASSPGLPYTDTQYF. CDR3 bases: TGTGCCAGCAGTCCAGGACTACCTTACACAGATACGCAGTATTTT.

The chain joins TRBV7-2 to TRBJ2-5; 10 bases are shared with TRBD1. The V gene end was trimmed by 1 base and the J gene end by 3 bases; junction bases not matched to a gene: 2. There are 15 residues in the CDR3. The germline gives CDR1 SGHTA, CDR2 FQGNSA. CDR3 nucleotides: TGTGCCAGCAGCTTAGTGGGGACAGGGGAAGAGACCCAGTACTTC. The encoded protein is CASSLVGTGEETQYF. The full variable domain, in which reference TRBV7-2 and TRBJ2-5 provide the parts outside the CDR3, is GAGVSQSPSNKVTEKGKDVELRCDPISGHTALYWYRQSLGQGLEFLIYFQGNSAPDKSGLPSDRFSAERTGGSVSTLTIQRTQQEDSAVYLCASSLVGTGEETQYFGPGTRLLVL.

This sequence joins TRBV10-3 and TRBJ2-1; 9 bases are a match to TRBD1. The CDR3 is 15 residues long. Germline V gene data show CDR1 as ENHRY and CDR2 as SYGVKD. Unmatched junction bases numbered 3, after V lost 1 base and J lost 5 bases. The CDR3 DNA is TGTGCCATCAGTGAGTTTGGGACAGGGAACAATGAGCAGTTCTTC. Translated, it gives CAISEFGTGNNEQFF.

The chain joins TRBV7-2 to TRBJ1-3; 8 nucleotides match TRBD1. Germline V gene sequence: CDR1 SGHTA, CDR2 FQGNSA. The J segment lost 3 bases and the V segment lost 5 bases, leaving 6 bases of the junction unmatched. CDR3 length equals 15 residues. CDR3 loop: CASSQQGVNGNTIYF. The CDR3, as DNA: TGTGCCAGCAGCCAACAGGGGGTAAATGGAAACACCATATATTTT. Combining the CDR3 with reference TRBV7-2 and TRBJ1-3 gives the whole variable domain GAGVSQSPSNKVTEKGKDVELRCDPISGHTALYWYRQSLGQGLEFLIYFQGNSAPDKSGLPSDRFSAERTGGSVSTLTIQRTQQEDSAVYLCASSQQGVNGNTIYFGEGSWLTVV.

The genes are TRBV18 and TRBJ2-2, with 13 bases fitting TRBD2. The CDR3 contains 16 residues. CDR1 is KGHSH and CDR2 is LQKENI in the germline V gene. The ends lost 2 bases at V and 3 bases at J; junction bases unmatched: 0. CDR3: CASSPGLAGDTGELFF. The CDR3, as DNA: TGTGCCAGCTCACCAGGACTAGCGGGGGACACCGGGGAGCTGTTTTTT.

As regards this clone: This sample includes further DNA sequences coding for the same CDR3. The CDR3 DNA follows: TGCGCCAGCAGCTTAGACGGGTGGAACCAGCCCCAGCATTTT. Its protein is CASSLDGWNQPQHF. The genes are TRBV5-1 and TRBJ1-5; no firm D call. Germline CDR1 SGHRS, CDR2 YFSETQ. The V end lost 2 bases, the J end lost 7 bases, and 13 bases lay between the germline ends. This CDR3 has 14 residues.

J is TRBJ1-5 and V is TRBV7-2; possibly TRBD1 for D (5 bases). The V gene lost 2 bases and the J gene lost 1 base, with 9 bases spanning the gap. This CDR3 comprises 15 residues. Germline CDR1 and CDR2: SGHTA and FQGNSA. The CDR3 DNA sequence: TGTGCCAGCAGCTTAAGGTCAGGGAGCAATCAGCCCCAGCATTTT. Translated, it gives CASSLRSGSNQPQHF.

This sequence joins TRBV28 and TRBJ1-3, with D perhaps TRBD1 (6 bases). In germline, CDR1 is MDHEN, CDR2 SYDVKM. V dropped 2 bases and J dropped 5 bases, with 16 bases sitting between them. There are 16 residues in the CDR3. CDR3 sequence (DNA): TGTGCCAGCAGTTTAGGGAGTCCGGGACAAAGAAACACCATATATTTT. Its protein is CASSLGSPGQRNTIYF.

As DNA, the CDR3 is TGCGCCAGCAGCTTTCAGGGGGGACAGGATCAGCCCCAGCATTTT. This gives the protein CASSFQGGQDQPQHF. V gene TRBV5-1 combines with J gene TRBJ1-5; 8 bases are a match to TRBD1. The CDR3 runs 15 residues. J lost 5 bases, V lost 2 bases, and 6 bases had no gene match. Germline CDR1 is SGHRS and CDR2 is YFSETQ.

The chain is built from TRBV15 and TRBJ2-1, with D perhaps matching TRBD1 or TRBD2 (5 bases each). The CDR3 length is 16 residues. The V gene's germline CDR1 is LNHNV and CDR2 YYDKDF (reference sequence). V was shortened by 1 base and J by 12 bases, with 22 bases between the two germline ends. Here the CDR3 reads CATSRAGTAAQGAQFF. The CDR3 DNA sequence: TGTGCCACCAGCAGAGCAGGGACCGCGGCCCAGGGCGCGCAGTTCTTC.